What follows are 22 T cell receptor beta chains derived from one specimen sequenced in a study of siplizumab effects on memory and regulatory T cells. The table came from immunoSEQ multiplex PCR; TCRdb's copy has only in-frame clones and leaves some out. The table shows around 87,000 clones, with 85% to 90% occurring only once. The specimen sequenced was CD4+ T cells sorted from blood. The origin of the receptors is a human donor in good health.

This clone is a singleton in its sample. This rearrangement joins TRBV5-1 to TRBJ2-3, with D perhaps given as TRBD1 or TRBD2 (5 bases each). This CDR3 comprises 14 residues. Trimming left V 2 bases short and J 4 bases short, with 11 bases between. CDR1 SGHRS and CDR2 YFSETQ come from the germline V gene. CDR3 coding DNA: TGCGCCAGCAGCTTTGGGGGTTCGGCAGATACGCAGTATTTT. It translates to CASSFGGSADTQYF.

Here the CDR3 DNA reads TGTGCCAGCACCGAAGAGACAGGGTTCTATGGCTACACCTTC. Amino acids: CASTEETGFYGYTF. This rearrangement joins TRBV6-1 to TRBJ1-2; 7 bases are a match to TRBD1. The trim removed 7 bases at V and 4 bases at J, leaving 9 bases unmatched. The V gene's germline CDR1 is MNHNS and CDR2 SASEGT. The CDR3 is made up of 14 amino acids.

CDR3: CASSFGTENTEAFF. The CDR3 DNA sequence: TGCGCCAGCAGCTTCGGGACAGAGAACACTGAAGCTTTCTTT. This rearrangement joins TRBV5-1 to TRBJ1-1; 7 bases match TRBD1. The V and J ends lost 2 bases and 1 base, in that order; junction bases with no gene match: 2. The CDR3 extends over 14 amino acids. Per germline, CDR1 SGHRS and CDR2 YFSETQ.

The chain employs TRBV19 and TRBJ1-2, with 8 bases identical to TRBD1. Trimming removed 7 bases from V and 1 base from J; junction bases left unmatched: 5. Per germline, CDR1 LNHDA and CDR2 SQIVND (reference sequence). The CDR3 has 14 amino acids. The CDR3 protein is CASTNRGYNYGYTF. CDR3 sequence (DNA): TGTGCCAGTACAAACAGGGGGTATAACTATGGCTACACCTTC.

The rearrangement joins TRBV14 to TRBJ2-1; no reliable D call. The CDR3 covers 14 residues. V was cut by 4 bases and J by 0 bases, with 7 bases left in between. CDR1 and CDR2 from the germline V gene are SGHDN and FVKESK. The CDR3 protein is CASSPLFSYNEQFF. The CDR3, as DNA: TGTGCCAGCAGCCCACTCTTCTCCTACAATGAGCAGTTCTTC.

The rearrangement joins TRBV25-1 to TRBJ1-1, with 9 bases aligning to TRBD1. The CDR3 length is 16 residues. Germline V CDR1 and CDR2: MGHDK, SYGVNS. V lost 7 bases and J lost 7; bases outside the gene matches: 16. The CDR3 nucleotides are TGTGCCAGCATGACCGGGACAGGGACTCCCTGGGGTGAAGCTTTCTTT. Protein sequence: CASMTGTGTPWGEAFF. Full variable domain (missing parts from reference TRBV25-1 and TRBJ1-1): EADIYQTPRYLVIGTGKKITLECSQTMGHDKMYWYQQDPGMELHLIHYSYGVNSTEKGDLSSESTVSRIRTEHFPLTLESARPSHTSQYLCASMTGTGTPWGEAFFGQGTRLTVV.

This chain connects TRBV12-5 to TRBJ1-5; 10 bases map to TRBD1. Per germline, CDR1 LGHNT and CDR2 FRNRAP. V dropped 4 bases and J dropped 5; count of bases not matched to a gene: 5. This CDR3 contains 15 residues. The chain's CDR3 is CASGSGQGSDQPQHF. CDR3 sequence (DNA): TGTGCTAGTGGTTCGGGACAGGGGTCGGATCAGCCCCAGCATTTT.

This chain links TRBV2 with TRBJ2-3, with a possible D match to TRBD2 (5 bases). The CDR3 loop spans 15 amino acids. Germline CDR1 is SNHLY and CDR2 is FYNNEI. V lost 7 bases, J lost 1 base, and 15 bases lay in between. The CDR3 reads CASTGMGSGTDTQYF. CDR3 nucleotide sequence: TGTGCCAGCACCGGAATGGGGAGCGGCACAGATACGCAGTATTTT.

The chain couples TRBV10-3 to TRBJ2-1; D is ambiguous. Looked up from germline, CDR1 is ENHRY and CDR2 is SYGVKD. Trimming took 10 bases from V and 8 from J, leaving 12 bases between them. CDR3 length: 11 amino acids. CDR3 DNA sequence: TGTGCCACGGCCCATGGGCATGAGCAGTTCTTC. Translating it yields CATAHGHEQFF.

The chain is built from TRBV5-1 and TRBJ2-3; maybe TRBD1 (6 bases). V was clipped by 4 bases and J by 6 bases, with 15 bases between them. CDR3 length: 14 amino acids. In germline, CDR1 is SGHRS, CDR2 YFSETQ. The CDR3 is CASSLDRRGDTQYF. The CDR3, as DNA: TGCGCCAGCAGCCTCGACAGGCGAGGGGATACGCAGTATTTT.

A remark on this clone: This sample includes further DNA sequences coding for the same CDR3. The rearrangement uses TRBV29-1 and TRBJ1-3, with TRBD1 matching over 7 bases. The CDR3 loop spans 16 amino acids. Trimming cost V 5 bases and J 4 bases; bases outside gene matches: 14. Germline values: CDR1 SQVTM, CDR2 ANQGSEA. The CDR3 sequence: CSVSGTDLLGGNTIYF. The CDR3, as DNA: TGCAGCGTTTCGGGGACAGATCTTTTGGGAGGAAACACCATATATTTT.

V and J are TRBV5-4 and TRBJ2-2; D is ambiguous. The CDR3 totals 14 residues. Per germline, CDR1 SGHNT and CDR2 YYREEE (reference sequence). V lost 7 bases and J 0 bases, leaving 10 bases between the germline ends. The CDR3 region is CASLGPANTGELFF. The CDR3 DNA reads as TGTGCCAGCCTCGGACCAGCGAACACCGGGGAGCTGTTTTTT.

The rearrangement joins TRBV14 to TRBJ1-2; possible D gene TRBD1, 6 bases. Per germline, CDR1 SGHDN and CDR2 FVKESK. The CDR3 is made up of 12 amino acids. The V end was cut by 5 bases, the J end by 7 bases, with 11 bases between. This CDR3 reads CASSSTGTGYTF. CDR3 nucleotides: TGTGCCAGCAGCTCGACAGGAACTGGCTACACCTTC. Drawing the rest from reference TRBV14 and TRBJ1-2, the complete variable domain is EAGVTQFPSHSVIEKGQTVTLRCDPISGHDNLYWYRRVMGKEIKFLLHFVKESKQDESGMPNNRFLAERTGGTYSTLKVQPAELEDSGVYFCASSSTGTGYTFGSGTRLTVV.

The chain is built from TRBV23-1 and TRBJ1-5; D may be TRBD1 (6 bases). TRBV23-1 counts as an open reading frame of uncertain function. The CDR3 has 15 residues. V lost 6 bases and J lost 4, with 16 bases in between. DNA for the CDR3: TGCGCCAGCAGACACAGGGCCCCCGCTAATCAGCCCCAGCATTTT. Amino acids: CASRHRAPANQPQHF.

This sequence joins TRBV5-4 and TRBJ2-3, with 9 bases aligning to TRBD2. CDR3 size: 16 residues. V lost 3 bases and J lost 3; bases outside the gene matches: 8. Germline V gene sequence: CDR1 SGHNT, CDR2 YYREEE (reference sequence). CDR3 coding DNA: TGTGCCAGCAGCTCCAAGGCGGCGGGAGGGACAGATACGCAGTATTTT. It specifies CASSSKAAGGTDTQYF.

The chain links TRBV10-1 to TRBJ2-3; D remains ambiguous. The CDR3 extends over 12 amino acids. The V end lost 6 bases, the J end lost 1 base, and 5 bases lay between the germline ends. Germline CDR1 is WNHNN and CDR2 is SYGVQD (reference sequence). The CDR3: CASSVRTDTQYF. The CDR3 DNA reads TGCGCCAGCAGCGTACGCACAGATACGCAGTATTTT.

The V and J genes are TRBV6-5 and TRBJ1-5; D ambiguous. Germline CDR1 is MNHEY and CDR2 is SVGAGI. The length of the CDR3 is 13 residues. With 5 bases removed from V and 5 bases from J, the gap between germline ends came to 10 bases. CDR3 coding DNA: TGTGCCAGCAGTCAAGACACCTATCAGCCCCAGCATTTT. Translation: CASSQDTYQPQHF.

The V and J genes are TRBV4-1 and TRBJ2-7; D is unclear. The CDR3 covers 15 residues. V lost 4 bases to trimming and J lost 5 bases, with 18 bases between them. Germline CDR1 MGHRA, CDR2 YSYEKL. The CDR3 coding sequence is TGCGCCAGCAGCCGAACAACCCAGCGCGCCAACGAGCAGTACTTC. Translating gives CASSRTTQRANEQYF.

CDR3 loop: CASSSGTGIIYF. CDR3 DNA sequence: TGCGCCAGCAGCTCCGGGACCGGGATCATATATTTT. The V call is TRBV5-1, the J call TRBJ1-3; maybe TRBD1 (5 bases). This CDR3 contains 12 residues. Germline loops: CDR1 SGHRS, CDR2 YFSETQ. Trimming removed 3 bases from V and 12 bases from J, with 13 bases in between.

The chain is built from TRBV28 and TRBJ2-7; D might be TRBD2 (5 bases). Germline CDR1 is MDHEN and CDR2 is SYDVKM. Trimming took off 5 bases at V and 1 base at J, with 12 bases between the two ends. The CDR3 length is 14 residues. The CDR3 sequence: CASSETGLSYEQYF. The CDR3 DNA reads TGTGCCAGCAGTGAAACTGGACTTTCCTACGAGCAGTACTTC.

The gene calls are TRBV30 and TRBJ2-1, with 8 bases identical to TRBD2. The CDR3 length is 13 residues. The V gene end was trimmed by 4 bases and the J gene end by 7 bases; junction bases not matched to a gene: 6. Germline V lookup: CDR1 GTSNPN, CDR2 SVGIG (reference sequence). The CDR3 protein is CAWKGTRWNEQFF. In nucleotides, the CDR3 is TGTGCCTGGAAAGGGACTAGGTGGAATGAGCAGTTCTTC.

This rearrangement joins TRBV29-1 to TRBJ2-7, with 13 positions matching TRBD2. V was clipped by 7 bases and J by 2 bases; unmatched bases: 5. This CDR3 comprises 14 residues. CDR1 and CDR2 from the germline V gene are SQVTM and ANQGSEA. CDR3 in amino acids: CSARTSGRAYEQYF. CDR3 nucleotide sequence: TGCAGCGCTCGGACTAGCGGGAGAGCCTACGAGCAGTACTTC.